The 11 T cell receptor beta chains below all came from one sample that was sequenced in a study of blood T cell repertoires in COVID-19. Sequenced by immunoSEQ multiplex PCR; TCRdb stores in-frame clones only, minus some. The data show tens of thousands of clones, roughly 82% seen once. Sequencing was carried out using peripheral blood. These TCRs come from a woman older than 75 with acute or convalescent COVID-19.

The chain has TRBV19 and TRBJ2-7, with D unresolved. Germline CDR1 and CDR2: LNHDA and SQIVND (reference sequence). Deletions cut 5 bases from V and 3 bases from J, with 14 bases between. This CDR3 region has 14 residues. In DNA form, the CDR3 reads TGTGCCAGTAGTGCCTTCGGTTCGCTCTACGAGCAGTACTTC. The encoded protein is CASSAFGSLYEQYF.

The chain uses TRBV6-2 or TRBV6-3 and TRBJ1-1; TRBD1 matches 8 bases. This CDR3 comprises 18 residues. Germline CDR1 MNHEY, CDR2 SVGEGT. V lost 2 bases and J lost 0; bases outside the gene matches: 11. CDR3 in amino acids: CASSYVEEQGVLNTEAFF. The CDR3 nucleotides read TGTGCCAGCAGTTACGTGGAAGAACAGGGGGTTTTGAACACTGAAGCTTTCTTT.

The gene calls are TRBV5-1 and TRBJ2-7; no reliable D call. The V gene's germline CDR1 is SGHRS and CDR2 YFSETQ. V was cut by 0 bases and J by 0 bases, with 7 bases left in between. This CDR3 has 14 residues. CDR3 nucleotide sequence: TGCGCCAGCAGCTTGGTAGTAGACTCCTACGAGCAGTACTTC. Its translation is CASSLVVDSYEQYF.

The chain links TRBV14 to TRBJ2-1; 8 positions agree with TRBD2. Germline lookup yields CDR1 SGHDN and CDR2 FVKESK. The CDR3 length is 17 residues. Losses at the gene ends were 1 base for V and 2 bases for J; bases not matched to a gene: 7. For the CDR3, the DNA is TGTGCCAGCAGCCAAGGTAGGCTAGCGGGCCCCTACAATGAGCAGTTCTTC. Its protein product is CASSQGRLAGPYNEQFF.

This clone was seen just once. The chain combines TRBV10-3 with TRBJ2-2; D is unresolved. This CDR3 comprises 14 residues. Germline-derived CDR1 and CDR2 are ENHRY and SYGVKD. The germline V and J ends were trimmed by 6 bases and 4 bases, with 12 bases remaining between them. DNA of the CDR3: TGTGCCATCAGGACACTGAGTTTCACCGGGGAGCTGTTTTTT. Protein sequence: CAIRTLSFTGELFF.

The chain is built from TRBV14 and TRBJ2-2; 10 bases are a match to TRBD2. CDR1 and CDR2 (germline): SGHDN, FVKESK. The CDR3 runs to 15 residues. After removal of 2 bases from V and 7 bases from J, the junction contained 4 bases not matched to a gene. In DNA form, the CDR3 reads TGTGCCAGCAGCCAACTAGCGGGAGCGGTCGGGGAGCTGTTTTTT. Encoded protein: CASSQLAGAVGELFF.

The rearrangement joins TRBV5-1 to TRBJ1-3, with a possible D match to TRBD1 (6 bases). The length of the CDR3 is 15 residues. V was pared by 4 bases and J by 3 bases, with 14 bases between. Looked up from germline, CDR1 is SGHRS and CDR2 is YFSETQ. The CDR3 DNA sequence: TGCGCCAGCAGCCTGACCGGGGACAATGGAAACACCATATATTTT. This gives the protein CASSLTGDNGNTIYF.

This chain links TRBV28 with TRBJ2-5; D perhaps matches TRBD1 (5 bases). Trimming stripped 4 bases from V and 8 bases from J, with 11 bases between. CDR1 is MDHEN and CDR2 is SYDVKM in the germline V gene. This CDR3 is built from 12 residues. The CDR3 bases are TGTGCCAGCAGTTGGGGCCAGGGAACCCAGTACTTC. As protein: CASSWGQGTQYF.

The chain uses TRBV3-1 (or the pseudogene TRBV3-2) and TRBJ1-4; 12 bases match TRBD1. The junction had 30 bases not matched to a gene; V was cut back by 2 bases and J by 8 bases. In germline, CDR1 is LGHDT, CDR2 YNNKEL (reference sequence). The length of the CDR3 is 24 residues. This CDR3 reads CASSQIVGGGQGAWPGAGPEKLFF. In DNA form, the CDR3 reads TGTGCCAGCAGCCAAATTGTGGGAGGGGGACAGGGGGCTTGGCCCGGAGCAGGCCCCGAAAAACTGTTTTTT.

V is TRBV2 and J is TRBJ2-4, with a tentative D call TRBD2 (6 bases). Trimming took off 3 bases at V and 7 bases at J, with 19 bases between the two ends. The CDR3 is made up of 16 amino acids. Per germline, CDR1 SNHLY and CDR2 FYNNEI. CDR3 DNA: TGTGCCAGCAGTGAGGCCGGGGGACGGACTGGGAACATTCAGTACTTC. Residues: CASSEAGGRTGNIQYF.

The CDR3 protein is CASNFAFSGQGRYEQYF. The CDR3 DNA sequence: TGTGCCAGCAACTTTGCTTTCTCGGGACAGGGGCGCTACGAGCAGTACTTC. The J gene is TRBJ2-7, the V gene TRBV12-1; TRBD1 is taken as the D call from the table, unchecked against the DNA. TRBV12-1 represents a pseudogene. The CDR3 loop spans 17 amino acids.